Each of the 32 T cell receptor beta chains below was sequenced from the same sample in a study of early stage breast cancer tumors. This table comes from immunoSEQ multiplex PCR, and its TCRdb copy is limited to in-frame clones, with some not included. The sample yields some 70,000 clones, approximately 80% seen once. The source material was blood. The receptors stem from a person in their 60s with breast cancer.

The V and J genes are TRBV2 and TRBJ1-3, with unresolved D. Trimming pared 7 bases from V and 4 bases from J, leaving 20 bases between. Germline V CDR1 and CDR2: SNHLY, FYNNEI. There are 16 residues in the CDR3. In DNA, the CDR3 is TGTGCCAGCACCGGGGTTTCTCTTACGAGAGGAAACACCATATATTTT. It is translated as CASTGVSLTRGNTIYF.

This clone was seen just once. The V and J genes are TRBV2 and TRBJ2-7, with 9 bases fitting TRBD2. After removal of 7 bases from V and 0 bases from J, the junction contained 7 bases not matched to a gene. This CDR3 is 15 amino acids long. Germline V gene sequence: CDR1 SNHLY, CDR2 FYNNEI. In DNA form, the CDR3 reads TGTGCCAGCAACGACGATAGCGGGAGCTCCTACGAGCAGTACTTC. As protein: CASNDDSGSSYEQYF.

This clone occurred a few times. The J gene is TRBJ1-2, the V gene TRBV11-2; the D gene is possibly TRBD1 (5 bases). This CDR3 has 15 residues. Germline loops: CDR1 SGHAT, CDR2 FQNNGV. V was clipped by 6 bases and J by 8 bases, with 22 bases between them. The CDR3 loop is CASRLNPGTMGGYTF. CDR3 bases: TGTGCCAGCAGACTTAATCCCGGGACGATGGGAGGCTACACCTTC.

This chain links TRBV5-6 with TRBJ2-1, with D possibly matching TRBD2 (6 bases). V was cut by 0 bases and J by 0 bases, with 7 bases left in between. The germline V gene encodes CDR1 SGHDT and CDR2 YYEEEE. The CDR3 has 15 amino acids. The CDR3 DNA sequence: TGTGCCAGCAGCTTGGCTAGCGCCTCCTACAATGAGCAGTTCTTC. Protein sequence: CASSLASASYNEQFF. Full variable domain (rest looked up from reference TRBV5-6 and TRBJ2-1): DAGVTQSPTHLIKTRGQQVTLRCSPKSGHDTVSWYQQALGQGPQFIFQYYEEEERQRGNFPDRFSGHQFPNYSSELNVNALLLGDSALYLCASSLASASYNEQFFGPGTRLTVL.

V usage is TRBV6-1 and J usage is TRBJ1-1; maybe TRBD1 (5 bases). Germline CDR1 is MNHNS and CDR2 is SASEGT. This CDR3 comprises 14 residues. Trimming took off 5 bases at V and 6 bases at J, with 16 bases between the two ends. The CDR3 region has the DNA TGTGCCAGCAGTTGGGACCCTCAGAGTCCTGAAGCTTTCTTT. This sequence encodes CASSWDPQSPEAFF.

The chain uses TRBV19 and TRBJ2-6; perhaps TRBD1 as D (5 bases). V lost 2 bases to trimming and J lost 5 bases, with 7 bases between them. This CDR3 is built from 14 residues. Germline CDR1 LNHDA, CDR2 SQIVND (reference sequence). The CDR3 DNA reads TGTGCCAGTAGTATAAGGACATGGGCCAACGTCCTGACTTTC. Protein product: CASSIRTWANVLTF.

The chain joins TRBV4-3 to TRBJ2-5; tentative D call: TRBD2 (6 bases). This CDR3 contains 15 residues. The ends were cut back, 1 base at V and 0 bases at J, with 9 bases in the middle. Germline values: CDR1 LGHNA, CDR2 YSLEER. CDR3 bases: TGCGCCAGCAGCCAAGGAAGGAGGGACCAAGAGACCCAGTACTTC. It is translated as CASSQGRRDQETQYF.

The chain employs TRBV2 and TRBJ2-3; 7 bases fit TRBD1. The CDR3 runs to 15 residues. CDR1 and CDR2 from the germline V gene are SNHLY and FYNNEI. J gave up 3 bases and V 5 bases, and 8 bases lay outside the gene matches. CDR3 amino acids: CASSTRTGNTDTQYF. The CDR3 DNA reads as TGTGCCAGCAGTACCCGGACAGGTAATACAGATACGCAGTATTTT.

V and J are TRBV5-1 and TRBJ1-4, with D possibly matching TRBD1 (6 bases). CDR1 is SGHRS and CDR2 is YFSETQ in the germline V gene. V shed 0 bases and J shed 3 bases, with 12 bases lying between them. There are 16 residues in the CDR3. The CDR3 DNA sequence: TGCGCCAGCAGCTTGGCTGGACAGAATTCTAATGAAAAACTGTTTTTT. Translation: CASSLAGQNSNEKLFF.

This clone showed up just once. The chain recombines TRBV7-6 with TRBJ2-5; D possibly uses TRBD1 or TRBD2 (5 bases each). V lost 2 bases, J lost 5 bases, and 18 bases lay in between. CDR1 SGHVS and CDR2 FNYEAQ come from the germline V gene. The CDR3 consists of 16 residues. CDR3 in amino acids: CASSLMLGTRKETQYF. The CDR3 bases are TGTGCCAGCAGCTTAATGTTAGGGACGAGGAAGGAGACCCAGTACTTC.

Of note for this clone: This same CDR3 is encoded by further DNA sequences in the sample. The rearrangement uses TRBV7-3 and TRBJ2-1; TRBD2 agrees at 12 bases. The germline CDR1 and CDR2 sequences are SGHTA and FQGTGA. J gave up 3 bases and V 3 bases, and 0 bases lay outside the gene matches. The CDR3 runs 15 residues. The CDR3 reads CASSLGLAGYNEQFF. CDR3 coding DNA: TGTGCCAGCAGCTTGGGACTAGCGGGCTACAATGAGCAGTTCTTC.

The chain joins TRBV30 to TRBJ2-7; TRBD1 matches 9 bases. V lost 5 bases to trimming and J lost 3 bases; unmatched junction nucleotides: 2. CDR3 length: 12 amino acids. From germline, CDR1 is GTSNPN and CDR2 SVGIG (reference sequence). CDR3 sequence reads: CAWGGQGYEQYF. The CDR3 region has the DNA TGTGCCTGGGGGGGACAGGGCTACGAGCAGTACTTC.

The chain has TRBV7-9 and TRBJ2-7; 10 nucleotides agree with TRBD1. This CDR3 spans 13 amino acids. In germline, CDR1 is SEHNR, CDR2 FQNEAQ (reference sequence). V was clipped by 5 bases and J by 8 bases; unmatched bases: 6. CDR3 nucleotides: TGTGCCAGCAGCGCATCGGGACAGGGGAAGCAGTACTTC. Translating it yields CASSASGQGKQYF. Combining the CDR3 with reference TRBV7-9 and TRBJ2-7 gives the whole variable domain DTGVSQNPRHKITKRGQNVTFRCDPISEHNRLYWYRQTLGQGPEFLTYFQNEAQLEKSRLLSDRFSAERPKGSFSTLEIQRTEQGDSAMYLCASSASGQGKQYFGPGTRLTVT.

The V and J genes are TRBV7-3 and TRBJ2-2; 8 nucleotides line up with TRBD1. The CDR3 loop spans 16 amino acids. Trimming took 3 bases from V and 6 from J; bases not matched to a gene: 9. Germline V gene sequence: CDR1 SGHTA, CDR2 FQGTGA. CDR3 protein: CASSFGQGWFAGELFF. CDR3 sequence (DNA): TGTGCCAGCAGCTTCGGACAGGGTTGGTTCGCCGGGGAGCTGTTTTTT.

This sequence joins TRBV5-4 and TRBJ2-3; D might be TRBD1 or TRBD2, each matching 5 bases. Germline values: CDR1 SGHNT, CDR2 YYREEE (reference sequence). This CDR3 is 15 amino acids long. The V end lost 3 bases, the J end lost 2 bases, and 13 bases lay between the germline ends. In nucleotides, the CDR3 is TGTGCCAGCAGCTCGGGGCAGATTAACACAGATACGCAGTATTTT. Translated: CASSSGQINTDTQYF.

This chain joins TRBV6-5 and TRBJ1-1, with D perhaps TRBD1 (6 bases). The CDR3 covers 15 residues. The V gene lost 7 bases and the J gene lost 5 bases, with 20 bases spanning the gap. Germline-derived CDR1 and CDR2 are MNHEY and SVGAGI. The CDR3 here is CASNYRTVGPTEAFF. CDR3 coding DNA: TGTGCCAGCAACTATCGGACAGTAGGCCCAACTGAAGCTTTCTTT.

On this clone: This may come from a read error, since a much larger clone is one base off. Other DNA sequences within the sample encode an identical CDR3. This rearrangement joins TRBV11-2 to TRBJ2-4, with D uncertain. This CDR3 spans 14 amino acids. CDR1 and CDR2 from the germline V gene are SGHAT and FQNNGV. V lost 4 bases and J 0 bases, leaving 7 bases between the germline ends. DNA for the CDR3: TGTGCCAGCAGCTCCCGACTAGCCAAAAACATTCAGTACTTC. The encoded protein is CASSSRLAKNIQYF. Looking up the rest from reference TRBV11-2 and TRBJ2-4 gives the full variable domain: EAGVAQSPRYKIIEKRQSVAFWCNPISGHATLYWYQQILGQGPKLLIQFQNNGVVDDSQLPKDRFSAERLKGVDSTLKIQPAKLEDSAVYLCASSSRLAKNIQYFGAGTRLSVL.

This clone came up once. This chain connects TRBV5-1 to TRBJ2-1, with 12 bases lining up with TRBD2. This CDR3 is 15 amino acids long. Germline CDR1 and CDR2: SGHRS and YFSETQ. With V trimmed by 1 base and J by 7 bases, 3 bases remained unmatched. The CDR3 loop reads CASSLPSGGANEQFF. CDR3 DNA: TGCGCCAGCAGCTTGCCTAGCGGGGGGGCAAATGAGCAGTTCTTC.

This clone was counted once. The chain employs TRBV30 and TRBJ2-7; 8 nucleotides line up with TRBD2. J was trimmed by 3 bases and V by 7 bases; bases with no gene match: 8. The germline gives CDR1 GTSNPN, CDR2 SVGIG (reference sequence). The CDR3 contains 13 residues. CDR3 sequence: CASAGLAGYEQYF. CDR3 sequence (DNA): TGTGCCTCAGCGGGGCTAGCGGGCTACGAGCAGTACTTC.

This chain links TRBV6-6 with TRBJ1-1; D gene unclear. Germline lookup yields CDR1 MNHNY and CDR2 SVGAGI (reference sequence). Trimming removed 4 bases at V and 2 bases at J, with 11 bases between. The CDR3 is 14 amino acids. In nucleotides, the CDR3 is TGTGCCAGCAGTTTTGACACAACTAACACTGAAGCTTTCTTT. Its translation: CASSFDTTNTEAFF.

The gene calls are TRBV28 and TRBJ2-5; D uncertain. CDR1 and CDR2 (germline): MDHEN, SYDVKM. Trimming cost V 6 bases and J 4 bases, with 15 bases left between them. This CDR3 is built from 14 residues. DNA for the CDR3: TGTGCCAGCAGCCTCGCGTGGACGGGAGAGACCCAGTACTTC. Its translation: CASSLAWTGETQYF.

This chain uses TRBV5-1 with TRBJ2-2; no clear D. The CDR3 sequence is 13 residues long. Trimming stripped 3 bases from V and 4 bases from J, with 7 bases between. Looked up from germline, CDR1 is SGHRS and CDR2 is YFSETQ. CDR3 DNA sequence: TGCGCCAGCAGCTGGGGTGGCACCGGGGAGCTGTTTTTT. It translates to CASSWGGTGELFF.

The genes are TRBV7-9 and TRBJ2-7, with TRBD2 identical over 9 bases. V lost 0 bases and J lost 3; bases outside the gene matches: 6. Looked up from germline, CDR1 is SEHNR and CDR2 is FQNEAQ (reference sequence). This CDR3 region has 16 residues. CDR3 in DNA: TGTGCCAGCAGCTTAGCGCTGCGGGGGGGATTCTACGAGCAGTACTTC. This gives the protein CASSLALRGGFYEQYF.

In DNA, the CDR3 is TGTGCCAGCAGTTTAGCCTCCGGGACAGGGCCCGAGCAGTACTTC. Translation: CASSLASGTGPEQYF. V usage is TRBV27 and J usage is TRBJ2-7, with TRBD1 identical over 9 bases. V lost 2 bases, J lost 6 bases, and 8 bases stayed unmatched. The germline V gene has CDR1 MNHEY and CDR2 SMNVEV (reference sequence). The CDR3 extends over 15 amino acids.

The rearrangement uses TRBV19 and TRBJ1-2; D gene unclear. The V end was cut by 5 bases, the J end by 8 bases, with 12 bases between. CDR3 length equals 12 residues. Germline V gene sequence: CDR1 LNHDA, CDR2 SQIVND (reference sequence). CDR3 region: CASSPRSLGYTF. CDR3 nucleotides: TGTGCCAGTAGTCCCCGGAGCCTCGGCTACACCTTC.

V usage is TRBV6-5 and J usage is TRBJ2-3; D is unclear. The CDR3 spans 11 residues. V shed 4 bases and J shed 6 bases, with 5 bases lying between them. The germline gives CDR1 MNHEY, CDR2 SVGAGI. CDR3 in amino acids: CASSSGDTQYF. The CDR3 coding sequence is TGTGCCAGCAGTTCAGGCGATACGCAGTATTTT.

This chain connects TRBV11-2 to TRBJ2-1; TRBD1 or TRBD2 may be the D gene (6 bases each). This CDR3 has 15 amino acids. Germline V gives CDR1 SGHAT, CDR2 FQNNGV. Deletions cut 1 base from V and 6 bases from J, with 13 bases between. Here the CDR3 reads CASSLAGGRINEQFF. The CDR3, as DNA: TGTGCCAGCAGCTTAGCCGGGGGCCGGATCAATGAGCAGTTCTTC.

The count of this clone is one. This chain joins TRBV29-1 and TRBJ2-7; 7 positions agree with TRBD1. There are 15 residues in the CDR3. Germline V lookup: CDR1 SQVTM, CDR2 ANQGSEA. The V and J ends lost 2 bases and 0 bases, in that order; junction bases with no gene match: 7. For the CDR3, the DNA is TGCAGCGTTGAACCCTCCGGGACAGACTCCTACGAGCAGTACTTC. Its protein product is CSVEPSGTDSYEQYF.

The chain uses TRBV7-2 and TRBJ2-7, with TRBD2 as a possible D gene (7 bases). CDR1 SGHTA and CDR2 FQGNSA come from the germline V gene. The CDR3 extends over 15 amino acids. Trimming removed 8 bases at V and 1 base at J, with 18 bases between. For the CDR3, the DNA is TGTGCCAGCCTTCCTGGGGGGGCTTGGTCCTACGAGCAGTACTTC. Protein: CASLPGGAWSYEQYF.

This clone has just a few counts. The chain joins TRBV2 to TRBJ2-7; D remains ambiguous. This CDR3 is 13 amino acids long. Germline loops: CDR1 SNHLY, CDR2 FYNNEI. V lost 7 bases to trimming and J lost 2 bases, with 12 bases between them. The CDR3 reads CASKGLVPYEQYF. CDR3 sequence (DNA): TGTGCCAGCAAAGGGCTAGTCCCCTACGAGCAGTACTTC.

The chain is built from TRBV5-1 and TRBJ2-1; D perhaps matches TRBD2 (5 bases). Germline values: CDR1 SGHRS, CDR2 YFSETQ. The CDR3 loop spans 13 amino acids. The germline V and J ends were trimmed by 0 bases and 10 bases, with 11 bases remaining between them. CDR3 loop: CASSLETRPEQFF. CDR3 nucleotide sequence: TGCGCCAGCAGCTTGGAAACTAGACCCGAGCAGTTCTTC. Looking up the rest from reference TRBV5-1 and TRBJ2-1 gives the full variable domain: KAGVTQTPRYLIKTRGQQVTLSCSPISGHRSVSWYQQTPGQGLQFLFEYFSETQRNKGNFPGRFSGRQFSNSRSEMNVSTLELGDSALYLCASSLETRPEQFFGPGTRLTVL.

The CDR3 region is CASSEWVSGRNEQFF. In nucleotides, the CDR3 is TGTGCCAGCAGTGAATGGGTTAGCGGGAGGAATGAGCAGTTCTTC. The genes are TRBV6-1 and TRBJ2-1; 10 bases are a match to TRBD2. Germline loops: CDR1 MNHNS, CDR2 SASEGT. The trim removed 2 bases at V and 7 bases at J, leaving 5 bases unmatched. CDR3 length: 15 residues.